The 27 T cell receptor beta chains below all came from one sample that was sequenced in a study of graft-versus-host responses after intestinal transplantation. Their antigen targets remain unknown. Sequencing used immunoSEQ multiplex PCR; TCRdb keeps in-frame clones, though not all of them. This table has some 100,000 clones, about 90% appearing once. Sequencing used unstimulated CD8+ T cells sorted from spleen or lymph node cells, obtained before intestinal transplant. The origin of the receptors is a human donor who received an intestinal transplant.

This chain joins TRBV6-5 and TRBJ2-5, with 12 bases matching TRBD1. The CDR3 extends over 15 amino acids. Germline assignment: CDR1 MNHEY and CDR2 SVGAGI. Germline trimming cut 6 bases from V and 7 bases from J; bases unmatched to any gene: 9. The CDR3 DNA reads as TGTGCCAGCAGGCCCGGGACAGGGGGCTTTGGGACCCAGTACTTC. Its translation is CASRPGTGGFGTQYF.

The chain joins TRBV5-1 to TRBJ2-7; a weak D match, TRBD1 (5 bases). This CDR3 is built from 14 residues. The germline CDR1 and CDR2 sequences are SGHRS and YFSETQ. V lost 2 bases, J lost 0 bases, and 9 bases lay in between. The CDR3 region has the DNA TGCGCCAGCAGCTTCGCAGGGTTCTCCTACGAGCAGTACTTC. It translates to CASSFAGFSYEQYF.

V is TRBV6-4 and J is TRBJ1-3; D not resolved. Germline assignment: CDR1 MRHNA and CDR2 SNTAGT. Trimming left V 0 bases short and J 0 bases short, with 12 bases between. This CDR3 contains 17 residues. For the CDR3, the DNA is TGTGCCAGCAGTGACTCGAATAACCTTCCCTCTGGAAACACCATATATTTT. It is translated as CASSDSNNLPSGNTIYF.

The chain links TRBV19 to TRBJ2-5, with no clear D. The CDR3 has 15 amino acids. Trimming removed 3 bases from V and 1 base from J, with 12 bases in between. Germline assignment: CDR1 LNHDA and CDR2 SQIVND (reference sequence). The CDR3 protein is CASSIGGEGQETQYF. The CDR3 DNA reads TGTGCCAGTAGTATCGGTGGGGAAGGCCAAGAGACCCAGTACTTC.

The V call is TRBV19, the J call TRBJ2-7; the match to TRBD2 covers 7 bases. The germline V gene encodes CDR1 LNHDA and CDR2 SQIVND (reference sequence). CDR3 length: 13 amino acids. Trimming at V came to 5 bases and at J to 3 bases, leaving 4 bases not matched to a gene. The DNA for the CDR3 is TGTGCCAGTAGTGCTGGGGGGGACTACGAGCAGTACTTC. It encodes CASSAGGDYEQYF.

The chain combines TRBV9 with TRBJ1-3; 8 bases map to TRBD1. Germline values: CDR1 SGDLS, CDR2 YYNGEE. Trimming cost V 3 bases and J 4 bases; bases outside gene matches: 6. CDR3 length: 15 amino acids. CDR3 DNA sequence: TGTGCCAGCAGCGGTCAGGGGGCGCGGGGAAACACCATATATTTT. Translating it yields CASSGQGARGNTIYF.

The rearrangement joins TRBV29-1 to TRBJ2-1; no clear D. This CDR3 spans 13 amino acids. Germline V gene data show CDR1 as SQVTM and CDR2 as ANQGSEA. The germline V and J ends were trimmed by 7 bases and 5 bases, with 15 bases remaining between them. This chain's CDR3 is CSALWARNNEQFF. Written as DNA, the CDR3 is TGCAGCGCCCTGTGGGCTAGGAACAATGAGCAGTTCTTC.

The chain employs TRBV11-2 and TRBJ2-1, with D maybe TRBD2 (5 bases). This CDR3 region has 15 residues. Trimming pared 2 bases from V and 0 bases from J, leaving 8 bases between. Germline V gene lookup returns CDR1 SGHAT and CDR2 FQNNGV. The CDR3 region has the DNA TGTGCCAGCAGCTTATTAACTAGCTCCTACAATGAGCAGTTCTTC. It is translated as CASSLLTSSYNEQFF. Full variable domain (rest looked up from reference TRBV11-2 and TRBJ2-1): EAGVAQSPRYKIIEKRQSVAFWCNPISGHATLYWYQQILGQGPKLLIQFQNNGVVDDSQLPKDRFSAERLKGVDSTLKIQPAKLEDSAVYLCASSLLTSSYNEQFFGPGTRLTVL.

J is TRBJ2-3 and V is TRBV9, with TRBD2 matching over 8 bases. The CDR3 sequence is 17 residues long. V gave up 0 bases and J gave up 4 bases; unmatched junction bases: 10. Germline loops: CDR1 SGDLS, CDR2 YYNGEE. CDR3: CASSVEGAGGVADTQYF. In DNA, the CDR3 is TGTGCCAGCAGCGTAGAGGGTGCGGGGGGCGTAGCAGATACGCAGTATTTT.

The rearrangement links TRBV11-1 to TRBJ2-7, with TRBD2 identical over 9 bases. Germline CDR1 reads SGHAT; CDR2 reads FQDESV (reference sequence). V gave up 3 bases and J gave up 2 bases; unmatched junction bases: 2. CDR3 length: 14 amino acids. This chain's CDR3 is CASSFSSGAYEQYF. In DNA, the CDR3 is TGTGCCAGCAGCTTCTCTAGCGGGGCCTACGAGCAGTACTTC.

The chain employs TRBV4-2 and TRBJ2-7; 8 nucleotides align to TRBD2. Germline trimming cut 0 bases from V and 2 bases from J; bases unmatched to any gene: 3. Germline assignment: CDR1 LGHNA and CDR2 YNFKEQ. CDR3 size: 15 residues. The CDR3 loop is CASSQEAGGAYEQYF. Here the CDR3 DNA reads TGTGCCAGCAGCCAAGAGGCGGGGGGTGCCTACGAGCAGTACTTC.

The chain is built from TRBV2 and TRBJ2-7, with a tentative D call TRBD1 (5 bases). Germline V gene lookup returns CDR1 SNHLY and CDR2 FYNNEI. The V end was cut by 6 bases, the J end by 6 bases, with 24 bases between. The CDR3 sequence is 16 residues long. The CDR3 nucleotides read TGTGCCAGCAGCGATTTGCAGGGTTTGGTATATGGCGAGCAGTACTTC. Translated: CASSDLQGLVYGEQYF.

This rearrangement joins TRBV7-9 to TRBJ2-4, with TRBD1 identical over 10 bases. V gave up 1 base and J gave up 5 bases; unmatched junction bases: 2. From germline, CDR1 is SEHNR and CDR2 FQNEAQ (reference sequence). This CDR3 has 15 amino acids. This chain's CDR3 is CASSLVGTGENIQYF. CDR3 DNA sequence: TGTGCCAGCAGCTTAGTAGGGACAGGGGAAAACATTCAGTACTTC.

The chain couples TRBV5-1 to TRBJ1-2, with D tentatively TRBD1 (5 bases). Germline values: CDR1 SGHRS, CDR2 YFSETQ. This CDR3 is built from 14 residues. Deletions cut 4 bases from V and 3 bases from J, with 13 bases between. The CDR3 DNA reads as TGCGCCAGCAGCGAGGGACCAGCTGACTATGGCTACACCTTC. Translation gives CASSEGPADYGYTF.

This rearrangement joins TRBV9 to TRBJ1-6, with D hard to call. The length of the CDR3 is 15 residues. The V end lost 0 bases, the J end lost 9 bases, and 13 bases lay between the germline ends. CDR1 and CDR2 (germline): SGDLS, YYNGEE. The CDR3 DNA follows: TGTGCCAGCAGCGTAGAGGGTTTACTATTTTCACCCCTCCACTTT. This codes for CASSVEGLLFSPLHF.

The gene calls are TRBV2 and TRBJ2-3; 8 nucleotides align to TRBD2. The V gene's germline CDR1 is SNHLY and CDR2 FYNNEI. Unmatched junction bases numbered 7, after V lost 9 bases and J lost 5 bases. The CDR3 spans 13 residues. CDR3 DNA: TGTGCCAGGCCGGGACTAGATGTAGATACGCAGTATTTT. This codes for CARPGLDVDTQYF.

The V gene is TRBV6-5, the J gene TRBJ2-1, with D possibly matching TRBD2 (5 bases). CDR1 is MNHEY, CDR2 SVGAGI, per germline. This CDR3 is built from 14 residues. Trimming cost V 2 bases and J 7 bases, with 12 bases left between them. The CDR3 bases are TGTGCCAGCAGTTACAGGGAAAGAGGGAATGAGCAGTTCTTC. As protein: CASSYRERGNEQFF.

The chain has TRBV10-2 and TRBJ2-7; D uncertain. The CDR3 extends over 13 amino acids. V lost 8 bases and J lost 0, with 11 bases in between. Germline V gives CDR1 WSHSY, CDR2 SAAADI. The CDR3 nucleotides are TGCGCCAGCTGGGAACAGTCCTCCTACGAGCAGTACTTC. The encoded protein is CASWEQSSYEQYF.

The chain combines TRBV2 with TRBJ1-3; D gene uncertain. This CDR3 is 13 amino acids long. Trimming left V 8 bases short and J 2 bases short, with 10 bases between. Germline V gene data show CDR1 as SNHLY and CDR2 as FYNNEI. The CDR3 DNA reads as TGTGCCAGCGGTACACCGGCTGGAAACACCATATATTTT. It translates to CASGTPAGNTIYF.

The chain uses TRBV9 and TRBJ2-1, with D possibly TRBD2 on 5 matching bases. Deletions cut 4 bases from V and 9 bases from J, with 23 bases between. CDR3 length equals 16 residues. The germline CDR1 and CDR2 sequences are SGDLS and YYNGEE. The CDR3: CASSPPEAGLAGEQFF. CDR3 DNA sequence: TGTGCCAGCAGCCCCCCCGAGGCTGGGCTAGCAGGTGAGCAGTTCTTC.

This chain uses TRBV2 with TRBJ1-2; D call uncertain. The V and J ends lost 3 bases and 0 bases respectively, with 14 bases between them. Germline values: CDR1 SNHLY, CDR2 FYNNEI. The CDR3 sequence is 16 residues long. The CDR3 loop reads CASSDNMYHANYGYTF. The DNA for the CDR3 is TGTGCCAGCAGTGACAATATGTACCACGCTAACTATGGCTACACCTTC.

The genes are TRBV7-6 and TRBJ2-2, with unresolved D. Trimming took off 2 bases at V and 8 bases at J, with 12 bases between the two ends. CDR3 length equals 14 residues. Germline CDR1 and CDR2: SGHVS and FNYEAQ. The CDR3 is CASSLYQVKGELFF. For the CDR3, the DNA is TGTGCCAGCAGCTTATATCAGGTCAAGGGGGAGCTGTTTTTT.

The chain recombines TRBV21-1 with TRBJ2-3; the tabulated D call, TRBD2, remains unverified against the DNA. TRBV21-1 constitutes a pseudogene. This CDR3 has 16 amino acids. CDR3 protein: CASSKLQGGSTDTQYF. DNA of the CDR3: TGTGCCAGCAGCAAATTACAGGGAGGGAGCACAGATACGCAGTATTTT.

The chain joins TRBV7-9 to TRBJ2-1; D is unclear. The CDR3 covers 11 residues. The V and J ends lost 1 base and 8 bases respectively, with 3 bases between them. CDR1 is SEHNR and CDR2 is FQNEAQ in the germline V gene (reference sequence). CDR3 sequence reads: CASSLGHEQFF. The CDR3 DNA follows: TGTGCCAGCAGCTTAGGGCATGAGCAGTTCTTC.

The chain links TRBV5-6 to TRBJ2-1; maybe TRBD1 (5 bases). Germline-derived CDR1 and CDR2 are SGHDT and YYEEEE. Trimming stripped 4 bases from V and 4 bases from J, with 9 bases between. The length of the CDR3 is 13 residues. CDR3 loop: CASSPAGYNEQFF. CDR3 sequence (DNA): TGTGCCAGCAGCCCGGCAGGGTACAATGAGCAGTTCTTC. Full variable domain (rest looked up from reference TRBV5-6 and TRBJ2-1): DAGVTQSPTHLIKTRGQQVTLRCSPKSGHDTVSWYQQALGQGPQFIFQYYEEEERQRGNFPDRFSGHQFPNYSSELNVNALLLGDSALYLCASSPAGYNEQFFGPGTRLTVL.

The V gene is TRBV6-1, the J gene TRBJ2-1, with 9 bases matching TRBD2. Germline V gives CDR1 MNHNS, CDR2 SASEGT. This CDR3 is built from 16 residues. The trim removed 4 bases at V and 5 bases at J, leaving 9 bases unmatched. CDR3 protein: CASSAHSGSGNNEQFF. The CDR3, as DNA: TGTGCCAGCAGTGCCCATAGCGGGAGTGGCAACAATGAGCAGTTCTTC.

This chain connects TRBV7-6 to TRBJ2-1; 9 nucleotides match TRBD2. There are 18 residues in the CDR3. Trimming cost V 10 bases and J 3 bases; bases outside gene matches: 19. The germline V gene encodes CDR1 SGHVS and CDR2 FNYEAQ. CDR3 sequence reads: CATSVGTSPLTFYNEQFF. The CDR3 DNA sequence: TGTGCCACCTCGGTCGGGACTAGCCCTTTAACTTTCTACAATGAGCAGTTCTTC.